The 5 T cell receptor beta chains presented below share a single source sample, sequenced in a study of blood T cells in healthy people across ages. Using a J-beta primer mix together with a sample-barcoded 5' primer, a second PCR was run for roughly 7 to 11 cycles. A single record per CDR3 protein comes from TCRdb applying MiXCR to the 5' RACE reads. The sample has roughly 1,100,000 distinct CDR3 sequences; around 27% are singletons. The sample was also linked to a second study, of T cells of mothers and their children.

What was sequenced was blood. The receptors originated from a girl under 10 years old in good health.

This clonotype was seen a few times. The V and J genes are TRBV6-5 and TRBJ1-1, with D possibly being TRBD1 (6 bases). With 8 bases removed from V and 5 bases from J, the gap between germline ends came to 15 bases. This CDR3 comprises 13 residues. CDR1 is MNHEY and CDR2 is SVGAGI in the germline V gene. The CDR3 nucleotides read TGTGCCAGCGGTCTCGACAGGAGGACTGAAGCTTTCTTT. Protein product: CASGLDRRTEAFF.

The V call is TRBV19, the J call TRBJ1-2; 11 bases are shared with TRBD1. Germline trimming cut 6 bases from V and 7 bases from J; bases unmatched to any gene: 10. The V gene's germline CDR1 is LNHDA and CDR2 SQIVND (reference sequence). This CDR3 region has 15 residues. As DNA, the CDR3 is TGTGCCAGTAGCCCGGAGCGGACAGGGGGCACTGGCTACACCTTC. Translation gives CASSPERTGGTGYTF.

V usage is TRBV5-4 and J usage is TRBJ2-3, with unresolved D. The V end lost 4 bases, the J end lost 2 bases, and 11 bases lay between the germline ends. Germline CDR1 SGHNT, CDR2 YYREEE (reference sequence). The CDR3 is made up of 14 amino acids. The CDR3 loop reads CASSRLGYTDTQYF. In nucleotides, the CDR3 is TGTGCCAGCAGCAGGCTAGGATACACAGATACGCAGTATTTT. Drawing the rest from reference TRBV5-4 and TRBJ2-3, the complete variable domain is ETGVTQSPTHLIKTRGQQVTLRCSSQSGHNTVSWYQQALGQGPQFIFQYYREEENGRGNFPPRFSGLQFPNYSSELNVNALELDDSALYLCASSRLGYTDTQYFGPGTRLTVL.

A few counts support this clonotype. The chain joins TRBV27 to TRBJ2-1, with a tentative D call TRBD1 (6 bases). Gene TRBJ2-7 matches the end of the DNA better, so the J call may be wrong. The CDR3 sequence is 15 residues long. CDR1 MNHEY and CDR2 SMNVEV come from the germline V gene (reference sequence). The CDR3 loop is CASRTSRGPLYEQYF. The CDR3 DNA reads as TGTGCCAGCAGAACCTCCAGGGGTCCACTCTACGAGCAGTACTTC.

This clonotype turned up a few times. CDR3 sequence reads: CASSDGGFYGYTF. Here the CDR3 DNA reads TGTGCCAGCAGTGATGGGGGTTTCTATGGCTACACCTTC. V usage is TRBV25-1 and J usage is TRBJ1-2; a weak D match, TRBD1 (5 bases). This CDR3 contains 13 residues. Trimming stripped 3 bases from V and 4 bases from J, with 9 bases between. The germline V gene has CDR1 MGHDK and CDR2 SYGVNS.